This T cell receptor beta chain stems from a study of T cells after yellow fever vaccination. Findings and limits, study-wide: Though it reached lower strength, the secondary response hit its peak faster, day 5 versus 15.

TCRdb redid the calling of the 5' RACE reads with MiXCR, one entry per CDR3 protein. In the table there are 400,000 or so distinct CDR3 sequences, around a tenth of which are singletons. Comments on this clonotype: Its antigen is not known.

CDR3 length equals 17 residues. Germline V gene lookup returns CDR1 SGHTA and CDR2 FQGTGA. V lost 5 bases, J lost 0 bases, and 5 bases stayed unmatched. The sequence was obtained from a man between 18 and 35 years old who received the YFV17D yellow fever vaccine. This rearrangement joins TRBV7-3 to TRBJ2-6, with 9 bases aligning to TRBD1. This sample comprised PBMCs, obtained on the day of the first yellow fever vaccination. The CDR3 spells CASSPRTGDSGANVLTF. CDR3 DNA sequence: TGTGCCAGCAGCCCCAGGACAGGGGACTCTGGGGCCAACGTCCTGACTTTC. Looking up the rest from reference TRBV7-3 and TRBJ2-6 gives the full variable domain: GAGVSQTPSNKVTEKGKYVELRCDPISGHTALYWYRQSLGQGPEFLIYFQGTGAADDSGLPNDRFFAVRPEGSVSTLKIQRTERGDSAVYLCASSPRTGDSGANVLTFGAGSRLTVL.